The TCR beta chain described here comes from a study of blood T cell repertoires in COVID-19. Profiling relied on immunoSEQ multiplex PCR, and the TCRdb table lists in-frame clones only, not all of them. The sample lists about 400,000 clones; around 90% were seen once. The CDR3 spans 16 residues. Germline values: CDR1 MDHEN, CDR2 SYDVKM. V was pared by 5 bases and J by 2 bases, with 6 bases of the junction left unmatched. Specimen: peripheral blood. The rearrangement joins TRBV28 to TRBJ2-7; 13 nucleotides agree with TRBD2. The receptor's source is a man aged 40-55 years with acute or convalescent COVID-19. This chain's CDR3 is CASSPPGLAGPYEQYF. The CDR3 DNA is TGTGCCAGCAGTCCGCCGGGACTAGCGGGACCCTACGAGCAGTACTTC.